The T cell receptor (beta chain) described here comes from a study of CD8+CD57+ T cells in acquired aplastic anemia. As for the study in general: Sorted CD4+ and CD8+ cells yielded DNA averaging roughly 3.3 ug.

Genomic DNA, serving as template, underwent TCR beta VDJ and CDR3 profiling. TCRdb analysed the reads with MiXCR anew, one entry per CDR3 protein. The sample lists 200,000 to 250,000 distinct CDR3 sequences, roughly 53% occurring once. The germline V gene encodes CDR1 SGHTA and CDR2 FQGNSA. The length of the CDR3 is 14 residues. V dropped 5 bases and J dropped 5 bases, with 16 bases sitting between them. The sample holds many counts of this clonotype. Patients chosen for sequencing had CD8+CD57+ cells that had expanded, as shown by flow cytometry. The TCR comes from a human donor with aplastic anemia. Sequenced material: sorted CD4+, CD8+, or CD8+CD57+ T cells (not recorded which) from PBMCs. V and J are TRBV7-2 and TRBJ2-7; D is undetermined. Written as DNA, the CDR3 is TGTGCCAGCAGCCGTCCAGGACGTGGGGACGAGCAGTACTTC. Translation: CASSRPGRGDEQYF.